One sample yielded the 25 T cell receptor beta chains listed below, sequenced in a study of pediatric ulcerative colitis. The protocol was immunoSEQ multiplex PCR, while the TCRdb copy is restricted to in-frame clones and leaves out a portion. The sample has fewer than 13,000 clones; 75% to 85% are singletons. Rectal tissue came from one to two pinch biopsies taken at colonoscopy. Sequenced material: gut tissue. The source of these receptors is a girl aged 5 to 17 who was a control in a study of pediatric ulcerative colitis.

The V call is TRBV28, the J call TRBJ2-5; 8 nucleotides align to TRBD1. This CDR3 is built from 14 residues. The germline gives CDR1 MDHEN, CDR2 SYDVKM. Trimming took 3 bases from V and 5 from J; bases not matched to a gene: 5. CDR3 protein: CASSFRGRRETQYF. CDR3 DNA: TGTGCCAGCAGTTTCAGGGGGCGTAGGGAGACCCAGTACTTC. The whole variable domain, filled in from reference TRBV28 and TRBJ2-5, reads DVKVTQSSRYLVKRTGEKVFLECVQDMDHENMFWYRQDPGLGLRLIYFSYDVKMKEKGDIPEGYSVSREKKERFSLILESASTNQTSMYLCASSFRGRRETQYFGPGTRLLVL.

The chain links TRBV7-9 to TRBJ1-2; D is perhaps TRBD1 (5 bases). The germline gives CDR1 SEHNR, CDR2 FQNEAQ (reference sequence). The CDR3 has 12 amino acids. The ends were cut back, 10 bases at V and 5 bases at J, with 14 bases in the middle. The CDR3 loop is CATNGGGYGYTF. CDR3 DNA sequence: TGTGCCACCAACGGGGGGGGTTATGGCTACACCTTC. The variable domain in full, with the rest retrieved from reference TRBV7-9 and TRBJ1-2, is DTGVSQNPRHKITKRGQNVTFRCDPISEHNRLYWYRQTLGQGPEFLTYFQNEAQLEKSRLLSDRFSAERPKGSFSTLEIQRTEQGDSAMYLCATNGGGYGYTFGSGTRLTVV.

The chain employs TRBV6-1 and TRBJ2-2; 12 nucleotides agree with TRBD1. The CDR3 covers 15 residues. Germline V gene lookup returns CDR1 MNHNS and CDR2 SASEGT. The V and J ends lost 4 bases and 7 bases, in that order; junction bases with no gene match: 4. In DNA form, the CDR3 reads TGTGCCAGCAGTGCCGGGACAGGGGGCATCGGGGAGCTGTTTTTT. Protein product: CASSAGTGGIGELFF.

This clone was recorded a few times. This chain connects TRBV28 to TRBJ2-1; tentatively, D is TRBD2 (7 bases). Germline V gene sequence: CDR1 MDHEN, CDR2 SYDVKM. V lost 7 bases and J 0 bases, leaving 16 bases between the germline ends. This CDR3 contains 16 residues. The CDR3 sequence is CASISRGASSYNEQFF. The CDR3 bases are TGTGCCAGCATCAGCCGGGGGGCCAGCTCCTACAATGAGCAGTTCTTC.

The V and J genes are TRBV19 and TRBJ1-2; no firm D call. The CDR3 is 16 residues long. The germline V gene has CDR1 LNHDA and CDR2 SQIVND (reference sequence). Between the trimmed V and J ends, which lost 4 bases and 3 bases, there was a span of 18 bases. CDR3 sequence: CASSTPRRAGDYGYTF. The DNA for the CDR3 is TGTGCCAGTAGTACCCCGCGCCGGGCCGGGGACTATGGCTACACCTTC. Supplemented by reference TRBV19 and TRBJ1-2, the full variable domain reads DGGITQSPKYLFRKEGQNVTLSCEQNLNHDAMYWYRQDPGQGLRLIYYSQIVNDFQKGDIAEGYSVSREKKESFPLTVTSAQKNPTAFYLCASSTPRRAGDYGYTFGSGTRLTVV.

This rearrangement joins TRBV5-8 to TRBJ2-3, with D tentatively TRBD2 (6 bases). The length of the CDR3 is 15 residues. The germline CDR1 and CDR2 sequences are SGHTS and YDEGEE. V lost 4 bases and J lost 0, with 12 bases in between. CDR3 loop: CASSHGGVSTDTQYF. CDR3 in DNA: TGTGCCAGCAGCCACGGGGGTGTTAGCACAGATACGCAGTATTTT.

The chain employs TRBV28 and TRBJ2-5; the match to TRBD2 covers 9 bases. Trimming at V came to 4 bases and at J to 5 bases, leaving 8 bases not matched to a gene. Germline CDR1 MDHEN, CDR2 SYDVKM. This CDR3 is 15 amino acids long. CDR3 amino acids: CASSSSGTKLETQYF. Here the CDR3 DNA reads TGTGCCAGCAGTTCTAGCGGGACTAAATTGGAGACCCAGTACTTC.

The rearrangement links TRBV7-8 to TRBJ1-3; D is perhaps TRBD1 (5 bases). Trimming pared 1 base from V and 0 bases from J, leaving 13 bases between. This CDR3 is built from 17 residues. Germline V gene lookup returns CDR1 SGHVS and CDR2 FQNEAQ. CDR3 region: CASSLGTWDGSGNTIYF. CDR3 DNA: TGTGCCAGCAGCTTAGGGACTTGGGACGGCTCTGGAAACACCATATATTTT.

The rearrangement links TRBV29-1 to TRBJ2-5; D not resolved. The CDR3 consists of 14 residues. Germline CDR1 and CDR2: SQVTM and ANQGSEA. Deletions cut 3 bases from V and 0 bases from J, with 11 bases between. The CDR3 protein is CSVDGMQDQETQYF. The DNA for the CDR3 is TGCAGCGTTGATGGGATGCAGGACCAAGAGACCCAGTACTTC.

The rearrangement uses TRBV28 and TRBJ2-7; the D gene is possibly TRBD2 (6 bases). CDR3 length: 13 residues. Germline V lookup: CDR1 MDHEN, CDR2 SYDVKM. V lost 10 bases and J lost 1, with 14 bases in between. The CDR3 is CATIRGGSYEQYF. In nucleotides, the CDR3 is TGTGCCACCATCCGGGGAGGTTCCTACGAGCAGTACTTC.

This CDR3 reads CASSPTGQETQYF. The CDR3 coding sequence is TGTGCCAGCAGCCCGACGGGACAAGAGACCCAGTACTTC. The J gene is TRBJ2-5, the V gene TRBV5-4, with a weak D call TRBD2 (5 bases). V was cut by 4 bases and J by 2 bases, with 9 bases left in between. The CDR3 length is 13 residues. Germline V gives CDR1 SGHNT, CDR2 YYREEE (reference sequence).

The chain couples TRBV28 to TRBJ1-1, with a tentative D call TRBD1 (5 bases). V lost 8 bases and J lost 4, with 8 bases in between. Germline CDR1 reads MDHEN; CDR2 reads SYDVKM. The CDR3 runs 11 residues. The CDR3 DNA reads as TGTGCCAGCGAGGGGAGCACTGAAGCTTTCTTT. Translated: CASEGSTEAFF.

The chain joins TRBV4-2 to TRBJ2-7; D is unclear. The CDR3 runs 13 residues. Trimming took 0 bases from V and 4 from J, leaving 7 bases between them. Germline values: CDR1 LGHNA, CDR2 YNFKEQ. CDR3: CASSQETTYEQYF. In DNA form, the CDR3 reads TGTGCCAGCAGCCAAGAAACCACGTACGAGCAGTACTTC.

CDR3 sequence: CASSSSGRRDNEQFF. Written as DNA, the CDR3 is TGTGCCAGCAGCTCTAGCGGGAGGAGGGACAATGAGCAGTTCTTC. The chain combines TRBV7-9 with TRBJ2-1; 11 nucleotides match TRBD2. The CDR3 extends over 15 amino acids. Per the germline V gene, CDR1 is SEHNR and CDR2 is FQNEAQ (reference sequence). V trimming: 4 bases; J trimming: 5 bases; junction bases outside the gene matches: 4.

This clone was seen only once. The genes are TRBV19 and TRBJ1-2; perhaps TRBD1 as D (5 bases). Germline V gene sequence: CDR1 LNHDA, CDR2 SQIVND (reference sequence). Trimming removed 7 bases at V and 3 bases at J, with 12 bases between. The CDR3 covers 13 residues. In DNA, the CDR3 is TGTGCCAGTACACCAGGGAGGTACTATGGCTACACCTTC. Translated, it gives CASTPGRYYGYTF.

J is TRBJ2-3 and V is TRBV9, with TRBD2 identical over 8 bases. The CDR3 runs to 14 residues. Germline assignment: CDR1 SGDLS and CDR2 YYNGEE. The V and J ends lost 3 bases and 8 bases, in that order; junction bases with no gene match: 8. CDR3 sequence reads: CASSATGTSATQYF. CDR3 sequence (DNA): TGTGCCAGCAGCGCCACCGGGACTAGTGCTACGCAGTATTTT.

V gene TRBV5-6 combines with J gene TRBJ2-3; tentatively, D is TRBD2 (6 bases). Germline values: CDR1 SGHDT, CDR2 YYEEEE. This CDR3 is 15 amino acids long. The V end was cut by 5 bases, the J end by 0 bases, with 13 bases between. The CDR3 DNA reads TGTGCCAGCAGTCGCTGGACTACTAGCACAGATACGCAGTATTTT. Translated: CASSRWTTSTDTQYF.

The chain links TRBV18 to TRBJ2-7, with D perhaps TRBD1 (5 bases). This CDR3 comprises 13 residues. V shed 2 bases and J shed 0 bases, with 5 bases lying between them. CDR1 is KGHSH, CDR2 LQKENI, per germline. The CDR3, as DNA: TGTGCCAGCTCACCAGACAGCTCCTACGAGCAGTACTTC. This gives the protein CASSPDSSYEQYF.

The genes are TRBV11-2 and TRBJ1-3; D is ambiguous. V shed 1 base and J shed 4 bases, with 8 bases lying between them. Germline CDR1 reads SGHAT; CDR2 reads FQNNGV. The CDR3 is made up of 14 amino acids. CDR3 region: CASSLVRQGNTIYF. The CDR3 coding sequence is TGTGCCAGCAGCTTAGTACGTCAGGGAAACACCATATATTTT.

The J gene is TRBJ2-1, the V gene TRBV7-9; D unclear. Trimming removed 0 bases at V and 12 bases at J, with 18 bases between. Germline V gene data show CDR1 as SEHNR and CDR2 as FQNEAQ (reference sequence). This CDR3 comprises 15 residues. The CDR3 sequence is CASSLAVVASLGQFF. The CDR3 nucleotides are TGTGCCAGCAGCTTAGCGGTGGTAGCCAGCCTCGGGCAGTTCTTC.

The chain combines TRBV2 with TRBJ2-6; 9 nucleotides line up with TRBD1. Looked up from germline, CDR1 is SNHLY and CDR2 is FYNNEI. The trim removed 7 bases at V and 2 bases at J, leaving 6 bases unmatched. The length of the CDR3 is 16 residues. CDR3 in DNA: TGTGCCAGCACTAGGGACAGGGTAGCTGGGGCCAACGTCCTGACTTTC. Its protein is CASTRDRVAGANVLTF.

The gene calls are TRBV11-2 and TRBJ1-1; no firm D call. Trimming stripped 4 bases from V and 10 bases from J, with 13 bases between. In germline, CDR1 is SGHAT, CDR2 FQNNGV. The CDR3 contains 12 residues. CDR3 sequence reads: CASSSRTISAFF. DNA of the CDR3: TGTGCCAGCAGCTCCCGAACGATTTCAGCTTTCTTT. The full variable domain, its missing parts supplied by reference TRBV11-2 and TRBJ1-1, is EAGVAQSPRYKIIEKRQSVAFWCNPISGHATLYWYQQILGQGPKLLIQFQNNGVVDDSQLPKDRFSAERLKGVDSTLKIQPAKLEDSAVYLCASSSRTISAFFGQGTRLTVV.

This rearrangement joins TRBV29-1 to TRBJ1-2, with 11 bases that match TRBD1. Trimming cost V 7 bases and J 2 bases; bases outside gene matches: 3. In germline, CDR1 is SQVTM, CDR2 ANQGSEA. The CDR3 contains 13 residues. The CDR3 here is CSAGTGGNYGYTF. The CDR3 bases are TGCAGCGCTGGGACAGGGGGGAACTATGGCTACACCTTC.

V is TRBV9 and J is TRBJ1-1; tentative D call: TRBD1 (5 bases). The CDR3 is 14 residues long. Trimming pared 1 base from V and 4 bases from J, leaving 11 bases between. The germline V gene has CDR1 SGDLS and CDR2 YYNGEE. The CDR3 spells CASSVLGTSTEAFF. In DNA form, the CDR3 reads TGTGCCAGCAGCGTATTGGGGACTAGCACTGAAGCTTTCTTT.

The chain couples TRBV5-5 to TRBJ2-1; either TRBD1 or TRBD2 may fit D (6 bases each). V dropped 6 bases and J dropped 2 bases, with 15 bases sitting between them. Germline V gene lookup returns CDR1 SGHKS and CDR2 YYEKEE (reference sequence). The CDR3 spans 15 residues. CDR3 amino acids: CASTVGGNTYNEQFF. The CDR3, as DNA: TGTGCCAGCACCGTAGGGGGGAATACCTACAATGAGCAGTTCTTC.